This T cell receptor (beta chain) was sequenced for a study of cytomegalovirus exposure and HLA in healthy donors. Overall study context: Drawn from HLA-typed donors, 83 million or so unique TCRs were held in an early data release. Study results and limitations: Trimming of TCR beta V- and J-genes showed a link, identified in a later analysis, to a missense DCLRE1C variant. According to an earlier analysis, most TCR beta V segments yielded productive rearrangements about 90% or about 30% of the time.

Germline V CDR1 and CDR2: MNHNS, SASEGT. The CDR3 extends over 15 amino acids. Losses at the gene ends were 3 bases for V and 4 bases for J; bases not matched to a gene: 1. 60 Vbeta and 13 Jbeta primers were used in PCR. Profiled with immunoSEQ multiplex PCR; TCRdb holds only in-frame clones, not every one. The sample records 100,000 to 150,000 clones, around 80% being singletons. Comment on this clone: Its antigen is unknown.

This TCR derives from a female donor in good health and CMV-seronegative. The genes are TRBV6-1 and TRBJ2-7; 15 bases agree with TRBD2. Input material: PBMCs. The CDR3 is CASSEGLAGGYEQYF. For the CDR3, the DNA is TGTGCCAGCAGTGAGGGACTAGCGGGGGGATACGAGCAGTACTTC.